This T cell receptor (beta chain) was found in a study of T cell repertoires in cytomegalovirus infection. Points from the study as a whole: HLA-C-restricted CMV-specific TCR beta clonotypes were dominant in the ex vivo response.

TCRdb ran MiXCR on the reads and lists one entry per CDR3 protein. Of 300,000 to 400,000 distinct CDR3 sequences in the sample, roughly 28% were seen once. At least ten counts were recorded for this clonotype. Its target is not known. CDR3 length: 12 residues. J gave up 5 bases and V 11 bases, and 3 bases lay outside the gene matches. CDR1 is SGHDN and CDR2 is FVKESK in the germline V gene. The V and J genes are TRBV14 and TRBJ2-1; 10 positions agree with TRBD2. The TCR originated in a human donor in good health (CMV status not recorded). Some clones in this sample may be carry-over from other donors' samples. The input for sequencing was cultured PBMCs, taken from culture after CMV antigen stimulation. CDR3 in DNA: TGTGCCTCTAGCGGGAGTCACAATGAGCAGTTCTTC. Encoded protein: CASSGSHNEQFF.